Listed here are 25 T cell receptor beta chains from one sample, sequenced in a study of T cells in localized non-small cell lung cancer. Assay used: immunoSEQ multiplex PCR; TCRdb lists only in-frame clones, some missing. The sample has 30,000 to 35,000 clones, about 90% seen once; the top ten hold 4% to 4.5%. The material was peripheral blood, obtained before any cancer treatment. The origin of the receptors is a woman aged 40 to 75 with stage I lung adenocarcinoma.

This chain joins TRBV10-3 and TRBJ1-1; TRBD1 might be the D (5 bases). CDR3 length: 13 residues. V gave up 6 bases and J gave up 0 bases, with 8 bases separating them. Germline-derived CDR1 and CDR2 are ENHRY and SYGVKD. The CDR3, as DNA: TGTGCCATCAGCAGGGCTTTGAACACTGAAGCTTTCTTT. Amino acid sequence: CAISRALNTEAFF.

The rearrangement joins TRBV7-8 to TRBJ2-7, with D possibly being TRBD2 (5 bases). The CDR3 spans 16 residues. Germline V gene lookup returns CDR1 SGHVS and CDR2 FQNEAQ. Trimming took off 5 bases at V and 5 bases at J, with 22 bases between the two ends. As DNA, the CDR3 is TGTGCCAGCAGCCGCGAGGGCCCTACGGCCCCGAACGAGCAGTACTTC. It yields the protein CASSREGPTAPNEQYF.

This clone was found once. The chain has TRBV4-2 and TRBJ2-3; 7 bases are shared with TRBD2. This CDR3 is built from 15 residues. Germline values: CDR1 LGHNA, CDR2 YNFKEQ. Germline trimming cut 1 base from V and 3 bases from J; bases unmatched to any gene: 4. The CDR3 is CASSQGSGATDTQYF. CDR3 nucleotides: TGTGCCAGCAGCCAAGGGAGCGGGGCGACAGATACGCAGTATTTT.

This chain links TRBV4-2 with TRBJ1-3; tentative D call: TRBD1 (5 bases). Trimming cost V 4 bases and J 0 bases, with 10 bases left between them. CDR1 and CDR2 (germline): LGHNA, YNFKEQ. CDR3 length equals 15 residues. CDR3 residues: CASSPTGGSGNTIYF. CDR3 bases: TGTGCCAGCAGCCCAACGGGGGGCTCTGGAAACACCATATATTTT.

This chain joins TRBV20-1 and TRBJ2-2; a possible D gene is TRBD1 (6 bases). Germline V gives CDR1 DFQATT, CDR2 SNEGSKA (reference sequence). The V and J ends lost 4 bases and 7 bases respectively, with 7 bases between them. The CDR3 totals 11 residues. The CDR3 reads CSAKGGGELFF. In DNA, the CDR3 is TGCAGTGCTAAAGGGGGCGGGGAGCTGTTTTTT.

J is TRBJ2-7 and V is TRBV18; no firm D call. This CDR3 comprises 12 residues. Per the germline V gene, CDR1 is KGHSH and CDR2 is LQKENI. Trimming stripped 4 bases from V and 7 bases from J, with 11 bases between. For the CDR3, the DNA is TGTGCCAGCTCACTGACCGAGGAGGAGCAGTACTTC. This sequence encodes CASSLTEEEQYF.

There are a few counts of this clone. The chain has TRBV6-5 and TRBJ2-3, with no clear D. Trimming pared 5 bases from V and 0 bases from J, leaving 12 bases between. Germline V lookup: CDR1 MNHEY, CDR2 SVGAGI. The CDR3 is made up of 15 amino acids. CDR3 sequence (DNA): TGTGCCAGCAGTAACCTGGACCCTAGCACAGATACGCAGTATTTT. Translating gives CASSNLDPSTDTQYF.

This chain uses TRBV5-4 with TRBJ1-6; possible D gene TRBD1, 6 bases. Germline V lookup: CDR1 SGHNT, CDR2 YYREEE (reference sequence). V was pared by 4 bases and J by 5 bases, with 13 bases between. The CDR3 runs 15 residues. CDR3 nucleotides: TGTGCCAGCAGCCCCGACAGGTCCGATAATTCACCCCTCCACTTT. It specifies CASSPDRSDNSPLHF.

The chain has TRBV4-3 and TRBJ1-2, with TRBD1 identical over 7 bases. Germline CDR1 is LGHNA and CDR2 is YSLEER. V lost 0 bases and J lost 7; bases outside the gene matches: 14. The CDR3 covers 17 residues. The DNA of the CDR3 is TGCGCCAGCAGCCAAGATGGGGGGACAGTTTCGACACTTGGCTACACCTTC. As protein: CASSQDGGTVSTLGYTF.

CDR3 sequence (DNA): TGTGCCTACCCATCAGGGGGAGGCTACACCTTC. Its translation: CAYPSGGGYTF. V and J are TRBV30 and TRBJ1-2, with 7 bases lining up with TRBD1. This CDR3 contains 11 residues. J gave up 8 bases and V 7 bases, and 7 bases lay outside the gene matches. The germline CDR1 and CDR2 sequences are GTSNPN and SVGIG (reference sequence).

V gene TRBV27 combines with J gene TRBJ1-2, with 8 bases identical to TRBD1. V shed 5 bases and J 7 bases; nucleotides not matched to a gene: 6. Germline loops: CDR1 MNHEY, CDR2 SMNVEV (reference sequence). This CDR3 has 13 residues. CDR3 sequence (DNA): TGTGCCAGCAGTCCTGGACAGGGCTTTGGCTACACCTTC. Translated, it gives CASSPGQGFGYTF.

This chain joins TRBV4-3 and TRBJ2-7; 8 positions agree with TRBD2. This CDR3 region has 15 residues. The J segment lost 2 bases and the V segment lost 2 bases, leaving 5 bases of the junction unmatched. The V gene's germline CDR1 is LGHNA and CDR2 YSLEER. CDR3 amino acids: CASSQLAGTPYEQYF. The CDR3 nucleotides are TGCGCCAGCAGCCAATTAGCGGGGACGCCCTACGAGCAGTACTTC.

The chain carries TRBV15 and TRBJ2-7; 11 bases fit TRBD2. With 4 bases clipped from V and 4 bases from J, the junction kept 6 bases outside the gene matches. CDR3 size: 15 residues. Germline-derived CDR1 and CDR2 are LNHNV and YYDKDF (reference sequence). The CDR3 here is CATSKVAGGLYEQYF. Written as DNA, the CDR3 is TGTGCCACCAGCAAAGTAGCGGGGGGGCTTTACGAGCAGTACTTC.

By sample fraction, this clone is medium-sized. V and J are TRBV30 and TRBJ1-2, with 7 bases aligning to TRBD1. With V trimmed by 3 bases and J by 3 bases, 19 bases remained unmatched. Germline loops: CDR1 GTSNPN, CDR2 SVGIG (reference sequence). CDR3 length: 18 residues. The CDR3 region has the DNA TGTGCCTGGAGGTCCCGATCCCCTCCCACAGGGGAACACTATGGCTACACCTTC. Its protein is CAWRSRSPPTGEHYGYTF.

This clone has only one observation. The V call is TRBV9, the J call TRBJ1-3; D call uncertain. Trimming cost V 3 bases and J 1 base, with 14 bases left between them. The CDR3 totals 16 residues. Germline loops: CDR1 SGDLS, CDR2 YYNGEE. DNA of the CDR3: TGTGCCAGCAGCGCCGTAGTGGGCCCGTCTGGAAACACCATATATTTT. Protein: CASSAVVGPSGNTIYF.

This clone was recorded a few times. This chain links TRBV5-1 with TRBJ1-1; no clear D. The germline gives CDR1 SGHRS, CDR2 YFSETQ. The V and J ends lost 2 bases and 1 base respectively, with 6 bases between them. CDR3 length: 13 residues. The CDR3 DNA reads as TGCGCCAGCAGCTTAGGAGGGAACACTGAAGCTTTCTTT. Translation gives CASSLGGNTEAFF.

The V and J genes are TRBV7-6 and TRBJ1-1; D call uncertain. Germline-derived CDR1 and CDR2 are SGHVS and FNYEAQ. The V end lost 8 bases, the J end lost 0 bases, and 7 bases lay between the germline ends. CDR3 size: 12 residues. CDR3 loop: CASGQLNTEAFF. The CDR3 region has the DNA TGTGCCAGCGGTCAATTGAACACTGAAGCTTTCTTT.

The chain combines TRBV7-3 with TRBJ1-1; the match to TRBD1 covers 10 bases. J gave up 13 bases and V 1 base, and 3 bases lay outside the gene matches. The CDR3 sequence is 12 residues long. Looked up from germline, CDR1 is SGHTA and CDR2 is FQGTGA. CDR3 protein: CASSLMGQGLFF. As DNA, the CDR3 is TGTGCCAGCAGCTTAATGGGACAGGGGCTTTTCTTT.

A remark on this clone: The conserved closing phenylalanine or tryptophan is absent in this CDR3, likely reflecting a read error. No DNA is shown, since the ends of the CDR3 on it are uncertain; the CDR3 is the one TCRdb lists. This chain uses TRBV6-5 with TRBJ1-2; the D call TRBD1 from the table was never checked on the DNA. The germline V gene encodes CDR1 MNHEY and CDR2 SVGAGI. The CDR3 length equals 13 residues, ends included. This CDR3 is CASSSPRTADVIV.

V and J are TRBV5-1 and TRBJ1-1, with D maybe TRBD1 (5 bases). Germline V lookup: CDR1 SGHRS, CDR2 YFSETQ. Trimming cost V 2 bases and J 0 bases, with 11 bases left between them. This CDR3 has 15 amino acids. The chain's CDR3 is CASSFRSGVNTEAFF. The DNA of the CDR3 is TGCGCCAGCAGCTTTCGTTCGGGGGTGAACACTGAAGCTTTCTTT.

The genes are TRBV13 and TRBJ2-3; 8 nucleotides match TRBD1. Germline V gene sequence: CDR1 PRHDT, CDR2 FYEKMQ (reference sequence). Unmatched junction bases numbered 6, after V lost 5 bases and J lost 2 bases. CDR3 length: 15 residues. The CDR3 protein is CASSRDRGSTDTQYF. CDR3 DNA sequence: TGTGCCAGCAGCCGAGACAGGGGATCCACAGATACGCAGTATTTT.

The rearrangement joins TRBV7-2 to TRBJ1-2; D not certain. The germline V and J ends were trimmed by 0 bases and 4 bases, with 15 bases remaining between them. The CDR3 totals 16 residues. Germline CDR1 and CDR2: SGHTA and FQGNSA. This chain's CDR3 is CASSLAGLSSGYGYTF. CDR3 sequence (DNA): TGTGCCAGCAGCTTAGCCGGACTCAGTTCGGGCTATGGCTACACCTTC.

Only one count was recorded for this clone. The junction departs from germline at one end; a sequencing error may be responsible. The chain recombines TRBV19 with TRBJ2-2, with 12 positions matching TRBD2. CDR1 and CDR2 (germline): LNHDA, SQIVND (reference sequence). The length of the CDR3 is 19 residues. The DNA of the CDR3 is TGTGCCAGTAGTATCTCTCCACTAGCGGGGGGCGGGAACGCCGGGGAGCTGTTTTTT. Its protein is CASSISPLAGGGNAGELFF.

The chain has TRBV7-3 and TRBJ1-2; 7 positions agree with TRBD1. The germline V gene encodes CDR1 SGHTA and CDR2 FQGTGA. This CDR3 has 15 residues. V trimming: 5 bases; J trimming: 4 bases; junction bases outside the gene matches: 10. CDR3 nucleotide sequence: TGTGCCAGCAGCCAAACAGGGGAGGGTAGCTATGGCTACACCTTC. As protein: CASSQTGEGSYGYTF.

The chain joins TRBV2 to TRBJ1-1; a possible D gene is TRBD1 (6 bases). CDR3 length: 13 residues. Germline V gene data show CDR1 as SNHLY and CDR2 as FYNNEI. Trimming removed 4 bases from V and 3 bases from J, with 9 bases in between. DNA for the CDR3: TGTGCCAGCAGTGGCCCAGGGGACACTGAAGCTTTCTTT. Encoded protein: CASSGPGDTEAFF. Complete variable domain (other parts from reference TRBV2 and TRBJ1-1): EPEVTQTPSHQVTQMGQEVILRCVPISNHLYFYWYRQILGQKVEFLVSFYNNEISEKSEIFDDQFSVERPDGSNFTLKIRSTKLEDSAMYFCASSGPGDTEAFFGQGTRLTVV.